This T cell receptor beta chain was documented in a study of T cell responses to AZD1222 COVID-19 vaccine (dated by TCRdb to about 2021). Context from the whole study: A total of about 230 trial participants underwent TCR sequencing, of whom roughly 210 received two doses of AZD1222 and about 25 received two doses of the MenACWY control vaccine. Trial participants were enrolled by age into subgroups of 18-55, 56-69 and 70-plus years, and around 140, 26 and 57 TCR-sequenced participants, respectively, were included in these subgroups.

Taken with the paper, the label for time point translates to: about 28 days (+/-7) after the second vaccine dose. AZD1222 recipients given second doses at about 4 weeks or at about 12 weeks were pooled, since spike-specific TCR depth and breadth were not found to differ between the two schedules. Vaccinee samples came from UK trials COV001 and COV002, including a single-blind randomized controlled phase 2/3 trial of AZD1222 (ChAdOx1 nCoV-19) in healthy adults. Trial participant PBMC samples were collected at day 0 and day 28 after the second dose for TCRbeta chain sequencing. For this chain, trimming is 4 bases at the V end and 10 bases at the J end, and the number of junction bases without a gene match is 7. The germline V gene sets CDR1 to SGHVS and CDR2 to FQNEAQ. The CDR3 contains 16 residues, cysteine and phenylalanine counted. The read is trimmed to its CDR3 DNA, 48 bases read in frame from base 1.

With respect to this clone: The antigen it recognizes is unknown. Base qualities are not at hand, and no much larger clone is one base apart.

Results and caveats for the whole study, not just this receptor: After two AZD1222 doses, both the breadth and the depth of spike-specific TCRs were significantly higher than at day 0 and than in MenACWY recipients. Because no day 14 peak-response samples were available, the repertoires could be characterized only after the peak T cell response. Only a handful of AZD1222 recipients were SARS-CoV-2 seropositive at baseline, limiting conclusions about previously exposed vaccinees. The 56-69-year group was small, and its depth increase did not reach significance, likely because of low power. The vaccine-associated CD4 TCRs covered the entire spike protein, and the dominant responses fell in regions 160-218 and 743-854. Participants were mostly white British, with more females than males. The authors suggested clonal diversity may have been underestimated. Reportedly, close to half of the unique spike-specific TCRs recognized epitopes lying outside the regions that are mutated in the B.1.351 and B.1.1.7 variants.

The CDR3 regions of human TCRbeta chains were analyzed by immunosequencing. The study's own analysis went as follows. Repertoire TCRs were matched against a reference library of SARS-CoV-2-specific TCRs generated with the MIRA antigen-specificity platform. Breadth was defined as the fraction of unique TCRs that were SARS-CoV-2-associated. Depth was defined as the fraction of total T cells that were SARS-CoV-2-associated. Using the MIRA data, every spike-specific TCR was mapped to the spike region that the TCR reacted to and assigned to either a CD4 or a CD8 class. Log10-transformed breadth and depth values were compared by one-way ANOVA with Sidak's multiple comparisons tests. TCRdb retrieved this table from immuneACCESS and kept in-frame rearrangements only. Not all clones are present; in checked studies, unresolved V genes account for under half, and no reason is known for the remainder. The V and J calls and clone size are taken from that table; D and trimming were inferred from the DNA. Within this sample are under 170,000 clones, with more than 90% of them counted one time only. The ten top clones hold approximately 3.3% of the sample.

The chain links TRBV7-8 with TRBJ2-1, with TRBD2 matching 16 junction bases. This clonotype was obtained from an adult who received the AZD1222 COVID-19 vaccine. Sequenced material: peripheral blood, taken 28 days after the second AZD1222 dose. Here is the DNA: TGTGCCAGCAGCTCCGGGACTAGCGGGAGGGCCAGGGAGCAGTTCTTC. The encoded protein is CASSSGTSGRAREQFF. The full variable domain, with segments outside the CDR3 supplied by the reference TRBV7-8 and TRBJ2-1 proteins, appears as GAGVSQSPRYKVAKRGQDVALRCDPISGHVSLFWYQQALGQGPEFLTYFQNEAQLDKSGLPSDRFFAERPEGSVSTLKIQRTQQEDSAVYLCASSSGTSGRAREQFFGPGTRLTVL.